Shown below are 11 T cell receptor beta chains from a single sample sequenced in a study of blood T cell repertoires in COVID-19. Generated by immunoSEQ multiplex PCR, the TCRdb table keeps only in-frame clones and is missing some. The table has 50,000 to 65,000 clones, roughly 86% seen once; the top ten hold less than 4.5%. The sequenced sample consisted of peripheral blood. These receptors originate from a man in his fifties with active COVID-19.

The gene calls are TRBV27 and TRBJ2-3; 13 positions match TRBD2. After removal of 5 bases from V and 5 bases from J, the junction contained 4 bases not matched to a gene. Germline V lookup: CDR1 MNHEY, CDR2 SMNVEV (reference sequence). CDR3 length: 15 residues. The CDR3 DNA reads TGTGCCAGCAGTAGAACTAGCGGGAGGGTAGATACGCAGTATTTT. This codes for CASSRTSGRVDTQYF.

The CDR3 coding sequence is TGTGCCAGCAGCCCCGGGGACAGCCTCTCCTACGAGCAGTACTTC. This translates into CASSPGDSLSYEQYF. The chain has TRBV4-2 and TRBJ2-7; 7 bases are a match to TRBD1. CDR3 length: 15 amino acids. The V and J ends lost 4 bases and 0 bases, in that order; junction bases with no gene match: 6. Germline V CDR1 and CDR2: LGHNA, YNFKEQ.

The chain employs TRBV15 and TRBJ2-3; D perhaps matches TRBD1 (8 bases). The CDR3 spans 15 residues. Between the trimmed V and J ends, which lost 5 bases and 0 bases, there was a span of 12 bases. CDR1 and CDR2 from the germline V gene are LNHNV and YYDKDF (reference sequence). CDR3 sequence reads: CATSGQGGSTDTQYF. The DNA for the CDR3 is TGTGCCACCAGCGGACAGGGAGGGAGCACAGATACGCAGTATTTT.

V and J are TRBV28 and TRBJ2-3, with 8 positions matching TRBD2. The CDR3 extends over 15 amino acids. With 5 bases clipped from V and 2 bases from J, the junction kept 6 bases outside the gene matches. Germline V gene lookup returns CDR1 MDHEN and CDR2 SYDVKM. CDR3 sequence: CASSITSGLTDTQYF. In nucleotides, the CDR3 is TGTGCCAGCAGTATCACTAGCGGACTCACAGATACGCAGTATTTT.

The chain joins TRBV6-5 to TRBJ2-5; TRBD2 might be the D (5 bases). This CDR3 spans 11 amino acids. The V and J ends lost 7 bases and 8 bases respectively, with 11 bases between them. Per the germline V gene, CDR1 is MNHEY and CDR2 is SVGAGI. The CDR3 region is CASTNLATQYF. CDR3 in DNA: TGTGCCAGCACCAATCTAGCCACCCAGTACTTC.

CDR3 loop: CASSFQDRGYTF. In nucleotides, the CDR3 is TGTGCCAGCAGTTTTCAGGACAGAGGCTACACCTTC. The chain couples TRBV28 to TRBJ1-2; maybe TRBD1 (6 bases). V was trimmed by 3 bases and J by 8 bases, leaving 10 bases between them. The CDR3 contains 12 residues. Germline V gene lookup returns CDR1 MDHEN and CDR2 SYDVKM.

Points on this clone: As the CDR3 is not closed by the conserved phenylalanine or tryptophan, this likely results from a read error. The limits of the CDR3 on the DNA are not certain, so only TCRdb's listed CDR3 is given. The chain has TRBV7-9 and TRBJ1-2. Germline CDR1 reads SEHNR; CDR2 reads FQNEAQ (reference sequence). The CDR3 is made up of 9 amino acids, end residues included. The CDR3 sequence is CASSPGGAL.

The count of this clone is one. The chain joins TRBV21-1 to TRBJ2-5; the D call in the table, TRBD2, was not verified against the DNA. TRBV21-1 counts as a pseudogene. The CDR3 consists of 13 residues. As DNA, the CDR3 is TGTGCCAGCAGCAAAGAGTCGGCGGGGACCCAGTACTTC. This sequence encodes CASSKESAGTQYF.

The chain uses TRBV7-9 and TRBJ2-5, with no clear D. The germline V gene has CDR1 SEHNR and CDR2 FQNEAQ (reference sequence). V lost 2 bases, J lost 7 bases, and 14 bases lay in between. The CDR3 length is 14 residues. The CDR3 DNA sequence: TGTGCCAGCAGCTTAACGTCCCCCGGCGGGACCCAGTACTTC. Its translation: CASSLTSPGGTQYF.

This chain uses TRBV5-5 with TRBJ1-5; D gene uncertain. V lost 3 bases to trimming and J lost 1 base, with 8 bases between them. The length of the CDR3 is 14 residues. Germline V gives CDR1 SGHKS, CDR2 YYEKEE (reference sequence). CDR3 in amino acids: CASSYWESNQPQHF. CDR3 nucleotide sequence: TGTGCCAGCAGCTACTGGGAGAGCAATCAGCCCCAGCATTTT.

The chain couples TRBV25-1 to TRBJ2-3, with TRBD2 identical over 11 bases. The V and J ends lost 5 bases and 0 bases, in that order; junction bases with no gene match: 1. Looked up from germline, CDR1 is MGHDK and CDR2 is SYGVNS. The CDR3 has 15 residues. DNA of the CDR3: TGTGCCAGCAGTCGACTAGCGGGGAGCACAGATACGCAGTATTTT. Residues: CASSRLAGSTDTQYF.